The 20 T cell receptor beta chains below all came from one sample that was sequenced in a study of blood T cell repertoires in COVID-19. The method was immunoSEQ multiplex PCR; TCRdb's version includes in-frame clones alone and lacks a portion of them. Of about 210,000 clones in the sample, almost 85% were seen once. The sample taken for sequencing was peripheral blood. The receptors stem from a woman aged 50 to 65 with active or convalescent COVID-19.

The rearrangement links TRBV7-8 to TRBJ1-4, with a tentative D call TRBD1 (6 bases). Germline V gene data show CDR1 as SGHVS and CDR2 as FQNEAQ. The CDR3 is 15 amino acids. V lost 2 bases to trimming and J lost 3 bases, with 10 bases between them. CDR3 sequence reads: CASSLTAGANEKLFF. The CDR3 DNA follows: TGTGCCAGCAGCTTAACGGCAGGGGCTAATGAAAAACTGTTTTTT.

The chain carries TRBV14 and TRBJ1-1; 9 nucleotides agree with TRBD1. V lost 2 bases and J lost 6; bases outside the gene matches: 10. Germline CDR1 and CDR2: SGHDN and FVKESK. The CDR3 is 16 amino acids. The DNA for the CDR3 is TGTGCCAGCAGCCAACCCGGGACAGGGCGGAATCCTGAAGCTTTCTTT. It encodes CASSQPGTGRNPEAFF.

This sequence joins TRBV6-5 and TRBJ2-7; 9 bases agree with TRBD1. The CDR3 length is 14 residues. Germline lookup yields CDR1 MNHEY and CDR2 SVGAGI. The V gene end was trimmed by 5 bases and the J gene end by 2 bases; junction bases not matched to a gene: 4. The CDR3 nucleotides read TGTGCCAGCAGTCTACAGGGGGCGACCTACGAGCAGTACTTC. Its protein product is CASSLQGATYEQYF.

A few counts support this clone. The V and J genes are TRBV10-1 and TRBJ2-1; 12 nucleotides agree with TRBD1. The CDR3 totals 12 residues. Germline trimming cut 2 bases from V and 15 bases from J; bases unmatched to any gene: 2. CDR1 WNHNN and CDR2 SYGVQD come from the germline V gene (reference sequence). This chain's CDR3 is CASSEGDRGLFF. The CDR3 DNA reads as TGCGCCAGCAGTGAGGGGGACAGGGGGCTGTTCTTC.

V is TRBV5-1 and J is TRBJ2-3, with 13 bases fitting TRBD2. This CDR3 is 16 amino acids long. Trimming at V came to 4 bases and at J to 3 bases, leaving 5 bases not matched to a gene. CDR1 and CDR2 from the germline V gene are SGHRS and YFSETQ. The CDR3 sequence is CASSKLAGGRTDTQYF. CDR3 nucleotides: TGCGCCAGCAGCAAACTAGCGGGGGGGCGAACAGATACGCAGTATTTT.

The rearrangement uses TRBV5-8 and TRBJ1-1, with a possible D match to TRBD1 (5 bases). The germline V gene encodes CDR1 SGHTS and CDR2 YDEGEE. Trimming pared 5 bases from V and 5 bases from J, leaving 16 bases between. There are 14 residues in the CDR3. The CDR3 is CASRTRGGGTEAFF. The CDR3 DNA sequence: TGTGCCAGCAGGACGCGGGGCGGGGGGACTGAAGCTTTCTTT.

In its sample, this clone ranks as large (0.1 to 1%). J is TRBJ2-1 and V is TRBV21-1; the D call in the table, TRBD1, was not verified against the DNA. TRBV21-1 is noted as a pseudogene. The CDR3 extends over 15 amino acids. DNA for the CDR3: TGTGCCAGCAGCAAAGGGCAGGGGGCCCAGGCTGAGCAGTTCTTC. It encodes CASSKGQGAQAEQFF.

V usage is TRBV6-5 and J usage is TRBJ2-7; 8 bases agree with TRBD2. This CDR3 is 13 amino acids long. Germline assignment: CDR1 MNHEY and CDR2 SVGAGI. V was pared by 5 bases and J by 2 bases, with 2 bases of the junction left unmatched. CDR3 DNA: TGTGCCAGCAGTCCGGGAGGGCCCTACGAGCAGTACTTC. Its translation is CASSPGGPYEQYF.

This clone was detected only a few times. This chain connects TRBV11-2 to TRBJ1-6; unclear D gene. CDR1 and CDR2 (germline): SGHAT, FQNNGV. The CDR3 loop spans 14 amino acids. With 1 base removed from V and 7 bases from J, the gap between germline ends came to 8 bases. CDR3: CASSLGRMNSPLHF. CDR3 DNA: TGTGCCAGCAGCTTAGGGCGGATGAATTCACCCCTCCACTTT.

This rearrangement joins TRBV28 to TRBJ1-5; D is uncertain. Trimming pared 4 bases from V and 9 bases from J, leaving 13 bases between. CDR1 and CDR2 from the germline V gene are MDHEN and SYDVKM. The length of the CDR3 is 13 residues. The CDR3 protein is CASSSFAGGPQHF. CDR3 DNA sequence: TGTGCCAGCAGTTCCTTCGCAGGAGGGCCCCAGCATTTT.

The rearrangement links TRBV10-3 to TRBJ2-6, with unresolved D. With 3 bases removed from V and 2 bases from J, the gap between germline ends came to 11 bases. Germline loops: CDR1 ENHRY, CDR2 SYGVKD. This CDR3 region has 16 residues. CDR3 region: CAISDTNLAGANVLTF. The CDR3, as DNA: TGTGCCATCAGTGATACAAACCTTGCTGGGGCCAACGTCCTGACTTTC.

This CDR3 reads CATTTGSTGELFF. Written as DNA, the CDR3 is TGTGCCACTACGACGGGGAGCACCGGGGAGCTGTTTTTT. J is TRBJ2-2 and V is TRBV24-1; maybe TRBD2 (5 bases). Trimming cost V 10 bases and J 4 bases, with 12 bases left between them. The germline V gene has CDR1 KGHDR and CDR2 SFDVKD. This CDR3 contains 13 residues.

This chain connects TRBV24-1 to TRBJ2-1; 11 bases agree with TRBD2. Trimming at V came to 5 bases and at J to 6 bases, leaving 8 bases not matched to a gene. The germline CDR1 and CDR2 sequences are KGHDR and SFDVKD. The length of the CDR3 is 16 residues. The chain's CDR3 is CATSVPTSGISNEQFF. The CDR3 DNA is TGTGCCACCAGTGTCCCGACTAGCGGGATCTCCAATGAGCAGTTCTTC.

V gene TRBV5-1 combines with J gene TRBJ2-3; tentative D call: TRBD2 (6 bases). This CDR3 region has 15 residues. The V end lost 2 bases, the J end lost 1 base, and 11 bases lay between the germline ends. The V gene's germline CDR1 is SGHRS and CDR2 YFSETQ. The CDR3 loop is CASSFSRGGTDTQYF. CDR3 DNA sequence: TGCGCCAGCAGCTTTTCCCGCGGGGGCACAGATACGCAGTATTTT.

The chain carries TRBV27 and TRBJ2-1; a possible D gene is TRBD2 (6 bases). Germline-derived CDR1 and CDR2 are MNHEY and SMNVEV (reference sequence). This CDR3 has 15 amino acids. V was pared by 2 bases and J by 0 bases, with 8 bases between. The CDR3 DNA reads TGTGCCAGCAGTTTAGGAGGGATCTCCTACAATGAGCAGTTCTTC. Translated: CASSLGGISYNEQFF.

The chain links TRBV28 to TRBJ2-1; 11 bases fit TRBD1. The V gene end was trimmed by 5 bases and the J gene end by 7 bases; junction bases not matched to a gene: 16. This CDR3 spans 18 amino acids. Germline V gene lookup returns CDR1 MDHEN and CDR2 SYDVKM. The CDR3 nucleotides are TGTGCCAGCAGTCCCCCACTCTTGGACAGGGGGCGGAGAAATGAGCAGTTCTTC. Translated, it gives CASSPPLLDRGRRNEQFF.

CDR3 in DNA: TGCGCCAGCAGCCAAGATGACAGGCGAGAAGCTTTCTTT. Its translation: CASSQDDRREAFF. V usage is TRBV4-1 and J usage is TRBJ1-1, with D perhaps TRBD1 (6 bases). Trimming removed 0 bases from V and 8 bases from J, with 10 bases in between. Germline assignment: CDR1 MGHRA and CDR2 YSYEKL. The CDR3 contains 13 residues.

The gene calls are TRBV7-6 and TRBJ2-7; D is uncertain. Germline assignment: CDR1 SGHVS and CDR2 FNYEAQ. Trimming took 5 bases from V and 0 from J, leaving 8 bases between them. The CDR3 extends over 13 amino acids. The CDR3 DNA sequence: TGTGCCAGCAGCCCACAGAGCTCCTACGAGCAGTACTTC. This translates into CASSPQSSYEQYF.

This clone was found once. The chain couples TRBV19 to TRBJ1-6; TRBD1 matches at 7 bases. V lost 5 bases to trimming and J lost 5 bases; unmatched junction nucleotides: 3. CDR1 and CDR2 from the germline V gene are LNHDA and SQIVND (reference sequence). The CDR3 has 14 amino acids. CDR3 sequence (DNA): TGTGCCAGTAGTCCAGGGACAGATAATTCACCCCTCCACTTT. Encoded protein: CASSPGTDNSPLHF. The whole variable domain, remainder taken from reference TRBV19 and TRBJ1-6, is DGGITQSPKYLFRKEGQNVTLSCEQNLNHDAMYWYRQDPGQGLRLIYYSQIVNDFQKGDIAEGYSVSREKKESFPLTVTSAQKNPTAFYLCASSPGTDNSPLHFGNGTRLTVT.

The chain couples TRBV3-1 (or the pseudogene TRBV3-2) to TRBJ1-2, with D possibly TRBD1 on 6 matching bases. The germline V and J ends were trimmed by 5 bases and 0 bases, with 7 bases remaining between them. The CDR3 is made up of 13 amino acids. CDR1 LGHDT and CDR2 YNNKEL come from the germline V gene (reference sequence). Here the CDR3 reads CASSRGSNYGYTF. For the CDR3, the DNA is TGTGCCAGCAGCAGGGGGTCTAACTATGGCTACACCTTC.